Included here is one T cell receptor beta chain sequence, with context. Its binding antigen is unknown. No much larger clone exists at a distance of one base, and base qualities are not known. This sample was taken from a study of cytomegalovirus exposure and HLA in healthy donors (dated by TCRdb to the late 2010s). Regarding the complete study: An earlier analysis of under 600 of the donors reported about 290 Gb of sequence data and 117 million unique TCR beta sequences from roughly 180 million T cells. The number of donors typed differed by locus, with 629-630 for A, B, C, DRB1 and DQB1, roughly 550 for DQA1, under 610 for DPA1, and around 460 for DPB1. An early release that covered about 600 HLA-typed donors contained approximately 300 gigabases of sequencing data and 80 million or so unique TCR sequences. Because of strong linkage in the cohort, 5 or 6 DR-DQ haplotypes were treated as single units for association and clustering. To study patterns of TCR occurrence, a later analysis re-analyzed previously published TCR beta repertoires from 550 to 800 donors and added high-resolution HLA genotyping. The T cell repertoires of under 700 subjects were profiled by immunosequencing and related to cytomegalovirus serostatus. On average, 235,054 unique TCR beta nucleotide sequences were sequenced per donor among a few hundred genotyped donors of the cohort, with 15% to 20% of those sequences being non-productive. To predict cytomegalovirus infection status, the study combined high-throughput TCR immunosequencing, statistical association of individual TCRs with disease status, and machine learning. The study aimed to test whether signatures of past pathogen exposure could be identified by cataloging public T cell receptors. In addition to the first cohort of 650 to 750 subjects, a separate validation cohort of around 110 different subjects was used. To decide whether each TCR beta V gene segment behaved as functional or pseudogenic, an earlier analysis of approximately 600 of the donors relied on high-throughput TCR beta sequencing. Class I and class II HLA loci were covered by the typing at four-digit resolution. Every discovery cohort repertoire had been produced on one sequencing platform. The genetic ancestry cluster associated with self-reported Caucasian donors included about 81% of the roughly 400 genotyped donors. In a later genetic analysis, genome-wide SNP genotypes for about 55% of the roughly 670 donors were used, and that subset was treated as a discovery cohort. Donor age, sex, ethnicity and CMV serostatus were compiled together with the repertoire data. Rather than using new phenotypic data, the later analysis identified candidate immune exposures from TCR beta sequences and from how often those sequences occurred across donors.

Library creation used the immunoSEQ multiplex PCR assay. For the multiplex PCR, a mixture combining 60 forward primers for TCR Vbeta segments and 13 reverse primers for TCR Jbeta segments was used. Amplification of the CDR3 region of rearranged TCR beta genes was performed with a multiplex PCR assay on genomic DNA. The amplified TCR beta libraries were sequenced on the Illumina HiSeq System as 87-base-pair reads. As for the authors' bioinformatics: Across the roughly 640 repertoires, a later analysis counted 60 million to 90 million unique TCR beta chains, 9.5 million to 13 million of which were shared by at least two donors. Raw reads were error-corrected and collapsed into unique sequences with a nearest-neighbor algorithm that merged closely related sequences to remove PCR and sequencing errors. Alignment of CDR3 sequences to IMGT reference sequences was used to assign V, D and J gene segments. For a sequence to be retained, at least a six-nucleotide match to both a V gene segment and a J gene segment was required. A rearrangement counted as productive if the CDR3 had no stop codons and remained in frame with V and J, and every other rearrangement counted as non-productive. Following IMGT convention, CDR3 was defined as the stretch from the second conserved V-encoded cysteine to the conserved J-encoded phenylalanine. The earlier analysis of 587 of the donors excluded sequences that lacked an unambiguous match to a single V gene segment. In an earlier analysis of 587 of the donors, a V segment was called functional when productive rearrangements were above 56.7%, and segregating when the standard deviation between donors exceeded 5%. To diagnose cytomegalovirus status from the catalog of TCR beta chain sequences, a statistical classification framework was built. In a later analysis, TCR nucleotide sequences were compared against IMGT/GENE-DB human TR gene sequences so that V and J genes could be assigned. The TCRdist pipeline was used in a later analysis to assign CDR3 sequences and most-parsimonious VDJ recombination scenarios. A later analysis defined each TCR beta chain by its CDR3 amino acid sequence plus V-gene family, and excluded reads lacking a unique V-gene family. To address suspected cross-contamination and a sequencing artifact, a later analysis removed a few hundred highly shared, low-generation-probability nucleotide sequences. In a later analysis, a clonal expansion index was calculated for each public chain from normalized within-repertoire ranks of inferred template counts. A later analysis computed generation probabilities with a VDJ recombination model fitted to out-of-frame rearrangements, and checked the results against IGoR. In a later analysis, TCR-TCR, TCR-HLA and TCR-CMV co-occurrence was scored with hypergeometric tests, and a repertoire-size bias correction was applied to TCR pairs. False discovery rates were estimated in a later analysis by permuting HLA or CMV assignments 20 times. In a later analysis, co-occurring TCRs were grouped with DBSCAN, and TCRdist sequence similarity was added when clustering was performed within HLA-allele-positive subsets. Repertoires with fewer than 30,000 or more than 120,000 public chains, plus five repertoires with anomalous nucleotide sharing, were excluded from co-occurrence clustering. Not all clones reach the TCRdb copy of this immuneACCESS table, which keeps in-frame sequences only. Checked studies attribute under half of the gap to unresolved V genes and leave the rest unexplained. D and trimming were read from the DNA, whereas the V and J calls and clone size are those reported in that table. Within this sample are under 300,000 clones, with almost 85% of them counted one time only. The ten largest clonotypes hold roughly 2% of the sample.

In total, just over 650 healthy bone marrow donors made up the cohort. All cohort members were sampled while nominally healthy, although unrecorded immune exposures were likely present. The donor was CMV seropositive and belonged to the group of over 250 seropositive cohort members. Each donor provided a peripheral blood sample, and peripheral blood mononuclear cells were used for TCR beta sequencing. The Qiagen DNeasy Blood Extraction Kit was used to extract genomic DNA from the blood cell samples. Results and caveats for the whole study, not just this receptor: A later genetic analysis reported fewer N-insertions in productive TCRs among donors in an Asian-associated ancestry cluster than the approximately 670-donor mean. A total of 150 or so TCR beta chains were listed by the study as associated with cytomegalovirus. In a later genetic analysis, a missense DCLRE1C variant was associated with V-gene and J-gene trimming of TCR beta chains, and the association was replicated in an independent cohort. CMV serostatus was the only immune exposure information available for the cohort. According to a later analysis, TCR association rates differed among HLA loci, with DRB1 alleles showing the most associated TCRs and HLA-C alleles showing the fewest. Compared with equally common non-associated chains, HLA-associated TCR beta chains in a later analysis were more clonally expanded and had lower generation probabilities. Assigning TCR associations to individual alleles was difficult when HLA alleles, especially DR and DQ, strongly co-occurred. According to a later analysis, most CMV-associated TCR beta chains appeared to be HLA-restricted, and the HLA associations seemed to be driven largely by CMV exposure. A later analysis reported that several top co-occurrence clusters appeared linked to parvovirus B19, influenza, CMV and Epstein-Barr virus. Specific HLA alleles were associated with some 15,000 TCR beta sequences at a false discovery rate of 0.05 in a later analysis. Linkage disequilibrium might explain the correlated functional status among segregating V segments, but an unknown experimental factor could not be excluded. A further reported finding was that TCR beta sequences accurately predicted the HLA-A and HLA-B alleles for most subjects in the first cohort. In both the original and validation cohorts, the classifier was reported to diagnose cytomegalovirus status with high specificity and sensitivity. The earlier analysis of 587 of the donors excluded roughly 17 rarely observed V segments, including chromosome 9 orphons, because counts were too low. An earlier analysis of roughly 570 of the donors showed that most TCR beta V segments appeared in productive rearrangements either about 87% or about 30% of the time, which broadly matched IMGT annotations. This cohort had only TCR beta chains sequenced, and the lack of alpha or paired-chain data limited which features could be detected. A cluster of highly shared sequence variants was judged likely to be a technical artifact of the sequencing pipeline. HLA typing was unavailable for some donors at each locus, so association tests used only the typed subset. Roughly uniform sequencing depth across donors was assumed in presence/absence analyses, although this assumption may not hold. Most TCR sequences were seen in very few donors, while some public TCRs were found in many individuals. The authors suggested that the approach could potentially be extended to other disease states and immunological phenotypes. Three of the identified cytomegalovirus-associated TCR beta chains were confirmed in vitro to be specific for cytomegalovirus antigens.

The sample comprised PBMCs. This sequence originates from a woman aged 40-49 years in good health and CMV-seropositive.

For the CDR3, the sequence is CASSQTGALGSYEQYF. The DNA sequence follows: TGTGCCAGCAGCCAGACAGGGGCCCTCGGCTCCTACGAGCAGTACTTC. The sequence links TRBV5-6 to TRBJ2-7; a stretch of 8 junction bases matches TRBD1. V is trimmed back by 4 bases and J by 0 bases, and the junction contains 9 bases that no gene match accounts for. CDR1 and CDR2 are drawn from the germline V gene: SGHDT, YYEEEE. The CDR3 covers 16 residues, taking in both the cysteine and the phenylalanine. Just CDR3 DNA is preserved here, 48 bases in frame from base 1. The full variable domain, with segments outside the CDR3 supplied by the reference TRBV5-6 and TRBJ2-7 proteins, appears as DAGVTQSPTHLIKTRGQQVTLRCSPKSGHDTVSWYQQALGQGPQFIFQYYEEEERQRGNFPDRFSGHQFPNYSSELNVNALLLGDSALYLCASSQTGALGSYEQYFGPGTRLTVT.